Presented here are 32 T cell receptor beta chains from one specimen sequenced in a study of T cell changes during pregnancy in multiple sclerosis. TCRdb's copy holds only in-frame clones and misses some; the assay was immunoSEQ multiplex PCR. The sample carries roughly 89,000 clones, 94% recorded once. This sample comprised peripheral blood, obtained after pregnancy. The receptors were sampled from a female donor in good health, enrolled as a control in a pregnancy study.

The chain couples TRBV5-6 to TRBJ1-2; TRBD1 might be the D (6 bases). Germline V gene sequence: CDR1 SGHDT, CDR2 YYEEEE. This CDR3 spans 16 amino acids. Trimming cost V 4 bases and J 4 bases, with 20 bases left between them. Here the CDR3 reads CASSAGTLELGYGYTF. The CDR3 nucleotides read TGTGCCAGCAGCGCCGGGACATTAGAGTTGGGCTATGGCTACACCTTC.

The chain carries TRBV15 and TRBJ2-7, with 8 bases aligning to TRBD2. Germline trimming cut 5 bases from V and 4 bases from J; bases unmatched to any gene: 7. Germline V gene lookup returns CDR1 LNHNV and CDR2 YYDKDF (reference sequence). The CDR3 extends over 14 amino acids. CDR3 in amino acids: CATSLGSGSYEQYF. CDR3 nucleotide sequence: TGTGCCACCAGCCTGGGGAGCGGGAGTTACGAGCAGTACTTC.

Here the CDR3 reads CASSIDLEGTEAFF. CDR3 sequence (DNA): TGTGCCAGTAGTATAGATCTAGAGGGAACTGAAGCTTTCTTT. The chain recombines TRBV19 with TRBJ1-1; D gene ambiguous. The germline CDR1 and CDR2 sequences are LNHDA and SQIVND (reference sequence). The V and J ends lost 0 bases and 5 bases respectively, with 10 bases between them. The length of the CDR3 is 14 residues. Together with reference TRBV19 and TRBJ1-1, the CDR3 gives the full variable domain: DGGITQSPKYLFRKEGQNVTLSCEQNLNHDAMYWYRQDPGQGLRLIYYSQIVNDFQKGDIAEGYSVSREKKESFPLTVTSAQKNPTAFYLCASSIDLEGTEAFFGQGTRLTVV.

The chain links TRBV2 to TRBJ2-3; no clear D gene. The germline V gene encodes CDR1 SNHLY and CDR2 FYNNEI. CDR3 length: 12 amino acids. Trimming cost V 6 bases and J 4 bases, with 8 bases left between them. The CDR3 sequence: CASRAPPDTQYF. CDR3 in DNA: TGTGCCAGCAGGGCCCCGCCAGATACGCAGTATTTT.

V is TRBV25-1 and J is TRBJ1-2; D gene uncertain. Germline values: CDR1 MGHDK, CDR2 SYGVNS. Trimming cost V 11 bases and J 7 bases, with 14 bases left between them. CDR3 length equals 11 residues. CDR3 nucleotide sequence: TGTGCCGCGGCGGATTTTGGTGGCTACACCTTC. Its protein product is CAAADFGGYTF.

J is TRBJ2-2 and V is TRBV2; D may be TRBD1 (6 bases). Germline assignment: CDR1 SNHLY and CDR2 FYNNEI. The V gene lost 3 bases and the J gene lost 1 base, with 9 bases spanning the gap. The CDR3 runs 15 residues. In DNA, the CDR3 is TGTGCCAGCAGTGATCAGGGGATGAACACCGGGGAGCTGTTTTTT. Translated: CASSDQGMNTGELFF.

This rearrangement joins TRBV9 to TRBJ2-2, with 8 bases fitting TRBD2. V lost 2 bases and J lost 6; bases outside the gene matches: 9. The CDR3 is made up of 16 amino acids. Germline V gene sequence: CDR1 SGDLS, CDR2 YYNGEE. The CDR3 spells CASSVSAGVFSGELFF. The CDR3 region has the DNA TGTGCCAGCAGCGTGTCAGCGGGAGTTTTTTCCGGGGAGCTGTTTTTT. Complete variable domain (other parts from reference TRBV9 and TRBJ2-2): DSGVTQTPKHLITATGQRVTLRCSPRSGDLSVYWYQQSLDQGLQFLIQYYNGEERAKGNILERFSAQQFPDLHSELNLSSLELGDSALYFCASSVSAGVFSGELFFGEGSRLTVL.

The chain recombines TRBV2 with TRBJ2-3; D is uncertain. Germline-derived CDR1 and CDR2 are SNHLY and FYNNEI. The CDR3 sequence is 14 residues long. Trimming stripped 5 bases from V and 2 bases from J, with 11 bases between. As DNA, the CDR3 is TGTGCCAGCAGTATTCAGTGGGCCACAGATACGCAGTATTTT. Translated: CASSIQWATDTQYF.

This clone was recorded a few times. The V gene is TRBV10-3, the J gene TRBJ2-6, with D uncertain. Germline lookup yields CDR1 ENHRY and CDR2 SYGVKD. The CDR3 is made up of 15 amino acids. Trimming took 0 bases from V and 4 from J, leaving 7 bases between them. CDR3 region: CAISESEAGANVLTF. The DNA for the CDR3 is TGTGCCATCAGTGAGTCAGAGGCCGGGGCCAACGTCCTGACTTTC.

The chain combines TRBV19 with TRBJ1-2; TRBD1 matches 8 bases. Trimming removed 6 bases from V and 3 bases from J; junction bases left unmatched: 6. Germline V gives CDR1 LNHDA, CDR2 SQIVND (reference sequence). CDR3 size: 14 residues. DNA of the CDR3: TGTGCCAGTAGCCCAGGGGGCAGTTACTATGGCTACACCTTC. It yields the protein CASSPGGSYYGYTF.

The chain employs TRBV11-2 and TRBJ2-7; the match to TRBD1 covers 9 bases. Germline CDR1 reads SGHAT; CDR2 reads FQNNGV. J was trimmed by 5 bases and V by 6 bases; bases with no gene match: 8. The CDR3 totals 14 residues. The chain's CDR3 is CASSSPGQGNEQYF. As DNA, the CDR3 is TGTGCCAGCAGTTCCCCGGGACAGGGTAACGAGCAGTACTTC. Together with reference TRBV11-2 and TRBJ2-7, the CDR3 gives the full variable domain: EAGVAQSPRYKIIEKRQSVAFWCNPISGHATLYWYQQILGQGPKLLIQFQNNGVVDDSQLPKDRFSAERLKGVDSTLKIQPAKLEDSAVYLCASSSPGQGNEQYFGPGTRLTVT.

The CDR3 spells CASSAGLESTGELFF. The CDR3, as DNA: TGTGCCAGCAGTGCGGGACTTGAGTCCACCGGGGAGCTGTTTTTT. The chain combines TRBV6-4 with TRBJ2-2, with TRBD2 as a possible D gene (6 bases). Trimming took off 4 bases at V and 4 bases at J, with 13 bases between the two ends. The CDR3 length is 15 residues. Germline V gene data show CDR1 as MRHNA and CDR2 as SNTAGT.

The V call is TRBV19, the J call TRBJ2-2; TRBD2 agrees at 8 bases. Germline assignment: CDR1 LNHDA and CDR2 SQIVND (reference sequence). Losses at the gene ends were 7 bases for V and 7 bases for J; bases not matched to a gene: 8. The CDR3 sequence is 14 residues long. Written as DNA, the CDR3 is TGTGCCAGTACCATCGGGGGGGAAGGCGGGGAGCTGTTTTTT. Translated, it gives CASTIGGEGGELFF. The full variable domain, rest sourced from reference TRBV19 and TRBJ2-2, is DGGITQSPKYLFRKEGQNVTLSCEQNLNHDAMYWYRQDPGQGLRLIYYSQIVNDFQKGDIAEGYSVSREKKESFPLTVTSAQKNPTAFYLCASTIGGEGGELFFGEGSRLTVL.

In its sample, this clone was seen once. The chain links TRBV2 to TRBJ2-1; D not certain. Germline CDR1 is SNHLY and CDR2 is FYNNEI. The CDR3 is 14 residues long. Trimming pared 2 bases from V and 6 bases from J, leaving 11 bases between. The CDR3 DNA sequence: TGTGCCAGCAGTGAATTAGTCAGCGTCAATGAGCAGTTCTTC. This gives the protein CASSELVSVNEQFF.

The chain uses TRBV18 and TRBJ1-1; D is ambiguous. With 3 bases removed from V and 0 bases from J, the gap between germline ends came to 8 bases. The germline V gene encodes CDR1 KGHSH and CDR2 LQKENI. The CDR3 sequence is 14 residues long. The CDR3 loop is CASSPLALNTEAFF. The CDR3, as DNA: TGTGCCAGCTCACCGCTGGCCTTGAACACTGAAGCTTTCTTT.

The chain carries TRBV6-6 and TRBJ2-1, with D maybe TRBD2 (6 bases). CDR1 is MNHNY and CDR2 is SVGAGI in the germline V gene (reference sequence). Trimming took off 0 bases at V and 5 bases at J, with 11 bases between the two ends. The CDR3 extends over 15 amino acids. This CDR3 is CASSYSSSGNNEQFF. CDR3 in DNA: TGTGCCAGCAGTTACTCGAGTAGCGGAAACAATGAGCAGTTCTTC.

This rearrangement joins TRBV11-2 to TRBJ2-4, with 8 nucleotides matching TRBD1. V lost 2 bases, J lost 14 bases, and 11 bases stayed unmatched. The CDR3 is 14 amino acids. Germline V CDR1 and CDR2: SGHAT, FQNNGV. CDR3 residues: CASSLFPGQAGEYF. CDR3 sequence (DNA): TGTGCCAGCAGCTTATTTCCGGGACAGGCGGGCGAGTACTTC.

This chain connects TRBV5-1 to TRBJ1-3; perhaps TRBD1 as D (5 bases). Trimming removed 0 bases from V and 2 bases from J, with 12 bases in between. The CDR3 spans 16 residues. The germline CDR1 and CDR2 sequences are SGHRS and YFSETQ. For the CDR3, the DNA is TGCGCCAGCAGCTTGGCCGCGTTAGGGGCTGGAAACACCATATATTTT. It codes for CASSLAALGAGNTIYF.

V and J are TRBV5-4 and TRBJ2-2; maybe TRBD2 (6 bases). The V gene's germline CDR1 is SGHNT and CDR2 YYREEE (reference sequence). The length of the CDR3 is 17 residues. V shed 0 bases and J shed 5 bases, with 17 bases lying between them. The CDR3 spells CASSLGSRGAGTGELFF. Here the CDR3 DNA reads TGTGCCAGCAGCTTGGGATCGCGGGGCGCAGGTACCGGGGAGCTGTTTTTT.

The chain joins TRBV18 to TRBJ1-2; perhaps TRBD1 as D (6 bases). Germline-derived CDR1 and CDR2 are KGHSH and LQKENI. Between the trimmed V and J ends, which lost 4 bases and 2 bases, there was a span of 17 bases. The CDR3 runs 16 residues. Here the CDR3 DNA reads TGTGCCAGCTCACTTCTTGGACAGCCTTCAAACTATGGCTACACCTTC. Translated, it gives CASSLLGQPSNYGYTF.

The rearrangement links TRBV7-2 to TRBJ2-1; 9 nucleotides line up with TRBD2. CDR3 length equals 15 residues. From germline, CDR1 is SGHTA and CDR2 FQGNSA. The trim removed 5 bases at V and 3 bases at J, leaving 5 bases unmatched. CDR3 protein: CASSRGRAIYNEQFF. The CDR3 DNA sequence: TGTGCCAGCAGCCGCGGGAGGGCCATCTACAATGAGCAGTTCTTC.

The CDR3 sequence is CASRSGTGSVYEKLFF. The CDR3 DNA reads TGTGCCAGCAGATCAGGGACAGGGAGTGTTTACGAAAAACTGTTTTTT. The chain is built from TRBV2 and TRBJ1-4, with 9 bases matching TRBD1. Germline lookup yields CDR1 SNHLY and CDR2 FYNNEI. This CDR3 is 16 amino acids long. Trimming at V came to 6 bases and at J to 8 bases, leaving 13 bases not matched to a gene.

The chain joins TRBV9 to TRBJ2-5; D may be TRBD2 (5 bases). The V gene's germline CDR1 is SGDLS and CDR2 YYNGEE. This CDR3 spans 15 amino acids. V dropped 0 bases and J dropped 7 bases, with 16 bases sitting between them. The chain's CDR3 is CASSVAGNSGGTQYF. The DNA of the CDR3 is TGTGCCAGCAGCGTAGCCGGGAACAGCGGAGGGACCCAGTACTTC.

In regard to this clone: One end of the junction fails to match germline, which may point to a read error. The chain carries TRBV7-7 and TRBJ2-3; 10 bases align to TRBD2. In germline, CDR1 is SSHAT, CDR2 FNYEAQ (reference sequence). The CDR3 spans 15 residues. CDR3 bases: TGTGCTAGCAGCCTGACTAGCGGGAGCACAGATACGCAGTATTTT. Translation gives CASSLTSGSTDTQYF.

The chain carries TRBV5-6 and TRBJ2-7, with D perhaps TRBD1 (6 bases). Germline V gives CDR1 SGHDT, CDR2 YYEEEE. V was shortened by 5 bases and J by 7 bases, with 16 bases between the two germline ends. The CDR3 has 13 residues. CDR3 residues: CASSSGQTLEQYF. CDR3 bases: TGTGCCAGCAGTTCTGGACAGACCCTGGAGCAGTACTTC.

The chain carries TRBV29-1 and TRBJ2-7, with TRBD2 as a possible D gene (6 bases). Germline CDR1 reads SQVTM; CDR2 reads ANQGSEA. Trimming removed 5 bases at V and 2 bases at J, with 16 bases between. CDR3 length: 14 amino acids. CDR3 sequence: CSVSVERAPYEQYF. The CDR3 region has the DNA TGCAGCGTTTCGGTGGAGCGGGCCCCCTACGAGCAGTACTTC.

V is TRBV6-6 and J is TRBJ1-2, with D possibly TRBD1 on 6 matching bases. This CDR3 region has 15 residues. Trimming pared 6 bases from V and 2 bases from J, leaving 16 bases between. Germline V lookup: CDR1 MNHNY, CDR2 SVGAGI (reference sequence). In DNA form, the CDR3 reads TGTGCCAGCAGACCCTCCGTTACAGGGAACTATGGCTACACCTTC. Translation gives CASRPSVTGNYGYTF.

The rearrangement links TRBV7-9 to TRBJ2-5, with D uncertain. This CDR3 is built from 14 residues. V was cut by 7 bases and J by 5 bases, with 17 bases left in between. Germline CDR1 is SEHNR and CDR2 is FQNEAQ (reference sequence). The CDR3 reads CASTTVNEEETQYF. The CDR3 DNA follows: TGTGCCAGCACCACCGTGAATGAAGAGGAGACCCAGTACTTC.

The V and J genes are TRBV28 and TRBJ2-7; weak D call: TRBD2 (5 bases). Trimming stripped 2 bases from V and 6 bases from J, with 14 bases between. The CDR3 sequence is 14 residues long. Germline CDR1 is MDHEN and CDR2 is SYDVKM. In DNA, the CDR3 is TGTGCCAGCAGTTTAGAGGGCCTCTGGGGCGAGCAGTACTTC. Protein: CASSLEGLWGEQYF. The whole variable domain, remainder taken from reference TRBV28 and TRBJ2-7, is DVKVTQSSRYLVKRTGEKVFLECVQDMDHENMFWYRQDPGLGLRLIYFSYDVKMKEKGDIPEGYSVSREKKERFSLILESASTNQTSMYLCASSLEGLWGEQYFGPGTRLTVT.

V is TRBV9 and J is TRBJ2-7, with D possibly TRBD2 on 6 matching bases. The CDR3 contains 13 residues. Germline CDR1 reads SGDLS; CDR2 reads YYNGEE. V lost 3 bases and J lost 5, with 12 bases in between. The CDR3 nucleotides read TGTGCCAGCAGCGAGACGGGAGCCCACGAGCAGTACTTC. Its translation: CASSETGAHEQYF.

The DNA for the CDR3 is TGTGCCAGCTCAGGAACCGGGACAGGGGTCTCCGAGCAGTACTTC. It yields the protein CASSGTGTGVSEQYF. This chain uses TRBV18 with TRBJ2-7; 10 nucleotides line up with TRBD1. This CDR3 has 15 residues. After removal of 5 bases from V and 6 bases from J, the junction contained 10 bases not matched to a gene. CDR1 and CDR2 from the germline V gene are KGHSH and LQKENI.

The chain combines TRBV11-2 with TRBJ2-7, with 10 bases identical to TRBD1. The germline V gene encodes CDR1 SGHAT and CDR2 FQNNGV. The V and J ends lost 4 bases and 3 bases, in that order; junction bases with no gene match: 6. The CDR3 contains 15 residues. The CDR3 coding sequence is TGTGCCAGCAGCTCCAGACAGGGGGCAGGCTACGAGCAGTACTTC. Translating gives CASSSRQGAGYEQYF.